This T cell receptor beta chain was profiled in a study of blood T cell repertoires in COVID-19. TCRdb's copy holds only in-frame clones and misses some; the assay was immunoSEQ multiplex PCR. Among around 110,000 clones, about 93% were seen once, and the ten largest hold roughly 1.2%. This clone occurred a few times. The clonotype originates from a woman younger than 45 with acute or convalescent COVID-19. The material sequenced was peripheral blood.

The CDR3 reads CASSQGGRRNFAGELFF. The CDR3 DNA is TGCGCCAGCAGCCAAGGAGGTAGACGTAACTTCGCCGGGGAGCTGTTTTTT. The genes are TRBV4-3 and TRBJ2-2; D remains ambiguous. Germline CDR1 LGHNA, CDR2 YSLEER. The V and J ends lost 1 base and 6 bases respectively, with 18 bases between them. This CDR3 region has 17 residues.